This T cell receptor beta chain was recorded in a study of CD8+ T cells in alopecia areata listed by TCRdb under 2018. As for the study more broadly: Treated patients were enrolled in an open-label pilot trial of oral tofacitinib, 5 to 10 mg twice daily, for moderate-to-severe alopecia areata. Disease severity in treated patients was measured with the SALT score, which quantifies the percentage of affected scalp surface area. Tofacitinib was given for 6 to 18 months, followed by 6 months of follow-up off drug to assess delayed response and recurrence. Scalp tissue and sorted CD4+ and CD8+ peripheral blood T cells from patchy and totalis/universalis alopecia areata patients and from healthy controls were covered by human TCRbeta sequencing. Scalp clonality was compared among normal scalp (n=4), patchy alopecia areata scalp (n=8), and alopecia totalis/universalis scalp (n=8). Tofacitinib-treated patients had biopsies at baseline and at 4 and 24 weeks of treatment, with a later scalp biopsy in several patients. RNA came from the PAXgene miRNA kit for fixed scalp, the miRNeasy kit for PBMCs, and the RNeasy kit for mouse skin. The study used high-throughput TCRbeta sequencing to examine T cell clonal expansion in alopecia areata, in both the C3H/HeJ mouse model and human patients. TCRbeta CDR3 regions were amplified by immunoSEQ multiplex PCR using 35 Vbeta forward and 13 Jbeta reverse primers. The full study reports these points: Compared with normal scalp, lesional scalp had higher clonality and more expanded CD8+ clones, particularly in alopecia totalis/universalis, a pattern that suggests antigenic drive. Because the treated cohort was small and had only one nonresponder, larger studies are needed to examine links between baseline CD8+ expansion and response. Shared TCR sequences between patients were less evident than in mice, which may be partly attributable to HLA diversity in the patient population. During tofacitinib treatment, many expanded lesional clones remained in scalp and blood, and this persistence may partly explain relapse after treatment is stopped. Scalp TCR repertoire analysis is complicated because resident alphabeta T cells in normal human skin are also sequenced, whereas mouse skin is dominated by gammadelta T cells. Scalp clonality and the number of expanded CD8+ clones among the top 100 scalp clones were significantly decreased by tofacitinib.

With regard to this clone: Its antigen is unknown. No qualities accompany the bases; no much larger clone lies one base away.

Receptor libraries were prepared by the immunoSEQ multiplex PCR assay. To provide template for TCR sequencing, every sample had RNA extracted and reverse transcribed into cDNA. First-strand cDNA was synthesized with SuperScript III using a 2:1 mix of oligo-dT and random hexamers. Amplification bias was assessed with a synthetic immune receptor repertoire, and residual bias was removed computationally. The authors processed their data as follows. Raw reads were preprocessed to remove errors, and CDR3 was defined by IMGT conventions from the conserved cysteine to phenylalanine. Clonality was computed as 1 minus the Shannon entropy, with the entropy normalized by log2 of the number of productive unique TCRs. Whether each scalp clone was CD4 or CD8 was inferred by checking scalp TCRbeta sequences against the CD4 and CD8 repertoires from sorted blood. This is the immuneACCESS table as TCRdb keeps it, with only in-frame sequences that have V and J called. A part of the clones is gone; compared with another copy, unresolved V genes explain less than half, and the rest is unexplained. The V and J calls and the clone size are those of that table, but D and trimming were determined from the DNA. This sample has 150,000 to 200,000 clones in its table, and approximately 52% of those were observed once. Roughly 17% of the sample goes to the ten largest clones.

This specimen's treatment or condition label, per the study, means: oral pan-JAK inhibitor, 5-10 mg twice daily. From alopecia areata patients, peripheral blood was collected along with lesional scalp punch biopsies. PBMCs were isolated by density centrifugation and stained for CD3, CD4 and CD8, after which CD4+ and CD8+ T cells were sorted on a FACSAria. Including the terminal cysteine and phenylalanine, the CDR3 comprises 14 residues. The DNA shown is the 42-base CDR3, in frame from base 1. Deletion took 0 bases off V and 6 bases off J, with a span of 9 bases between the germline ends. CDR1 LNHNV and CDR2 YYDKDF are derived from the germline V gene (reference sequence).

The TCR comes from a human donor with alopecia areata. Sequenced material: CD4+ T cells sorted from blood, taken at roughly week 58, from a patient treated with tofacitinib. The chain employs TRBV15 and TRBJ1-5, with the D gene uncertain. The DNA sequence is as follows: TGTGCCACCAGCAGAGATATAGCGGGTCAGCCCCAGCATTTT. Its coded protein is CATSRDIAGQPQHF.